This entry lists 13 T cell receptor beta chains sequenced from one sample in a study of blood T cell repertoires in COVID-19. Assay used: immunoSEQ multiplex PCR; TCRdb lists only in-frame clones, some missing. The table has roughly 100,000 clones, 91% seen once. Sequencing was done on a sample of peripheral blood. The receptor set was obtained from a man younger than 30 with acute or convalescent COVID-19.

The chain recombines TRBV2 with TRBJ2-5, with 8 bases matching TRBD2. The CDR3 has 12 amino acids. Germline V gene data show CDR1 as SNHLY and CDR2 as FYNNEI. J gave up 5 bases and V 7 bases, and 3 bases lay outside the gene matches. CDR3 in DNA: TGTGCCAGCAAAACGGGGGGGGAGACCCAGTACTTC. It is translated as CASKTGGETQYF.

The rearrangement joins TRBV27 to TRBJ1-1; a possible D gene is TRBD1 (6 bases). CDR1 and CDR2 from the germline V gene are MNHEY and SMNVEV (reference sequence). This CDR3 has 13 residues. Deletions cut 8 bases from V and 3 bases from J, with 13 bases between. CDR3 loop: CASRTHRDTEAFF. The DNA for the CDR3 is TGTGCCAGCCGTACCCACAGGGACACTGAAGCTTTCTTT.

V usage is TRBV27 and J usage is TRBJ1-1; tentative D call: TRBD1 (5 bases). The CDR3 length is 14 residues. Germline V gene data show CDR1 as MNHEY and CDR2 as SMNVEV (reference sequence). The V end was cut by 2 bases, the J end by 1 base, with 8 bases between. CDR3 sequence (DNA): TGTGCCAGCAGTTTAGCAGGGAAGAACACTGAAGCTTTCTTT. Its protein is CASSLAGKNTEAFF.

The chain carries TRBV5-6 and TRBJ2-3; D is unclear. CDR1 SGHDT and CDR2 YYEEEE come from the germline V gene. The CDR3 runs to 12 residues. Trimming pared 2 bases from V and 4 bases from J, leaving 5 bases between. The chain's CDR3 is CASSFGADTQYF. The CDR3, as DNA: TGTGCCAGCAGCTTCGGAGCAGATACGCAGTATTTT.

The CDR3 loop reads CASSATAPLAGVADTQYF. The CDR3 DNA follows: TGTGCCAGCAGCGCGACCGCCCCACTAGCGGGAGTGGCAGATACGCAGTATTTT. The rearrangement links TRBV7-2 to TRBJ2-3; 11 bases are a match to TRBD2. V trimming: 5 bases; J trimming: 4 bases; junction bases outside the gene matches: 14. The CDR3 runs to 18 residues. Germline assignment: CDR1 SGHTA and CDR2 FQGNSA.

V and J are TRBV5-5 and TRBJ1-4; D possibly corresponds to TRBD1 (5 bases). V dropped 4 bases and J dropped 2 bases, with 12 bases sitting between them. The CDR3 is 15 amino acids. Germline V lookup: CDR1 SGHKS, CDR2 YYEKEE (reference sequence). The CDR3 bases are TGTGCCAGCAGCCGGCTCAGGGCGACTAATGAAAAACTGTTTTTT. Its protein is CASSRLRATNEKLFF.

The chain combines TRBV30 with TRBJ1-4; TRBD1 matches at 8 bases. Germline-derived CDR1 and CDR2 are GTSNPN and SVGIG (reference sequence). This CDR3 contains 13 residues. Trimming cost V 3 bases and J 5 bases; bases outside gene matches: 2. The CDR3, as DNA: TGTGCCTGGAGACAGGGGGGAAATGAAAAACTGTTTTTT. Translation gives CAWRQGGNEKLFF.

The rearrangement links TRBV5-1 to TRBJ2-5; possibly TRBD1 for D (6 bases). Trimming stripped 0 bases from V and 6 bases from J, with 15 bases between. In germline, CDR1 is SGHRS, CDR2 YFSETQ. CDR3 length: 15 residues. The CDR3 region has the DNA TGCGCCAGCAGCTTGGGGCTGACAGGTCTAAAGACCCAGTACTTC. Translating gives CASSLGLTGLKTQYF. The variable domain in full, with the rest retrieved from reference TRBV5-1 and TRBJ2-5, is KAGVTQTPRYLIKTRGQQVTLSCSPISGHRSVSWYQQTPGQGLQFLFEYFSETQRNKGNFPGRFSGRQFSNSRSEMNVSTLELGDSALYLCASSLGLTGLKTQYFGPGTRLLVL.

This chain joins TRBV28 and TRBJ1-2; 9 positions agree with TRBD1. V was pared by 6 bases and J by 4 bases, with 9 bases of the junction left unmatched. The germline gives CDR1 MDHEN, CDR2 SYDVKM. This CDR3 region has 15 residues. The CDR3 spells CASSPPGDRVYGYTF. The CDR3 DNA sequence: TGTGCCAGCAGCCCCCCCGGGGACAGGGTCTATGGCTACACCTTC.

The chain joins TRBV10-1 to TRBJ2-1; no clear D. Germline CDR1 is WNHNN and CDR2 is SYGVQD (reference sequence). The CDR3 runs to 15 residues. V shed 3 bases and J shed 0 bases, with 9 bases lying between them. CDR3: CASSDSLSSYNEQFF. The CDR3 nucleotides are TGCGCCAGCAGTGACTCCTTGAGCTCCTACAATGAGCAGTTCTTC.

The rearrangement uses TRBV4-1 and TRBJ2-7; D perhaps matches TRBD1 (5 bases). The germline V gene encodes CDR1 MGHRA and CDR2 YSYEKL. V gave up 5 bases and J gave up 2 bases, with 16 bases separating them. The CDR3 runs to 15 residues. CDR3 nucleotides: TGCGCCAGCAGCGACAGTCTAGTTTCAACCTACGAGCAGTACTTC. Protein sequence: CASSDSLVSTYEQYF.

The chain recombines TRBV6-6 with TRBJ2-1; 9 positions agree with TRBD2. The trim removed 7 bases at V and 3 bases at J, leaving 7 bases unmatched. The germline V gene has CDR1 MNHNY and CDR2 SVGAGI (reference sequence). This CDR3 is 15 amino acids long. Written as DNA, the CDR3 is TGTGCCAGCACTCGGCTAGCGGGAAACTACAATGAGCAGTTCTTC. Its protein product is CASTRLAGNYNEQFF.

V usage is TRBV24-1 and J usage is TRBJ2-1; perhaps TRBD1 as D (6 bases). V lost 4 bases, J lost 7 bases, and 16 bases lay in between. The CDR3 sequence is 15 residues long. The germline V gene has CDR1 KGHDR and CDR2 SFDVKD. The CDR3 is CATSDSTGWANEQFF. DNA of the CDR3: TGTGCCACCAGTGACTCGACAGGATGGGCTAATGAGCAGTTCTTC.